The 24 T cell receptor beta chains below were found in one sample sequenced in a study of T cell responses to AZD1222 COVID-19 vaccine. Method: immunoSEQ multiplex PCR; TCRdb's copy keeps in-frame clones and lacks some. Of 150,000 or so clones in the sample, about 90% are singletons; the top ten hold around 0.98%. Material: peripheral blood, obtained 28 days after the second AZD1222 dose. The receptors here all came from an adult who received the AZD1222 COVID-19 vaccine.

The chain carries TRBV2 and TRBJ2-2, with D possibly TRBD2 on 7 matching bases. CDR3 length: 14 residues. V gave up 3 bases and J gave up 5 bases, with 10 bases separating them. Germline loops: CDR1 SNHLY, CDR2 FYNNEI. This CDR3 reads CASSERGRTGELFF. The CDR3 DNA follows: TGTGCCAGCAGTGAGCGGGGGCGGACCGGGGAGCTGTTTTTT.

In its sample, this clone was seen once. V usage is TRBV5-1 and J usage is TRBJ1-4; D might be TRBD1 (6 bases). The CDR3 consists of 16 residues. The germline V gene encodes CDR1 SGHRS and CDR2 YFSETQ. V lost 4 bases and J lost 0, with 13 bases in between. The CDR3: CASSPTGRTTNEKLFF. DNA for the CDR3: TGCGCCAGCAGCCCGACAGGACGCACAACTAATGAAAAACTGTTTTTT.

The V and J genes are TRBV29-1 and TRBJ2-7; D is perhaps TRBD1 or TRBD2 (5 bases each). The germline V and J ends were trimmed by 4 bases and 1 base, with 8 bases remaining between them. CDR1 SQVTM and CDR2 ANQGSEA come from the germline V gene. The CDR3 spans 12 residues. In DNA, the CDR3 is TGCAGCGTTGGAGGGGCTTCCTACGAGCAGTACTTC. This translates into CSVGGASYEQYF.

This chain uses TRBV5-1 with TRBJ2-7; 9 nucleotides match TRBD1. V lost 1 base, J lost 2 bases, and 4 bases stayed unmatched. The germline V gene has CDR1 SGHRS and CDR2 YFSETQ. CDR3 length equals 15 residues. Here the CDR3 DNA reads TGCGCCAGCAGCTTGAGCACAGGGGGCGCCTACGAGCAGTACTTC. It encodes CASSLSTGGAYEQYF.

V gene TRBV5-4 combines with J gene TRBJ1-6, with TRBD1 identical over 7 bases. CDR3 length: 16 residues. Germline V gene data show CDR1 as SGHNT and CDR2 as YYREEE (reference sequence). With 0 bases clipped from V and 10 bases from J, the junction kept 10 bases outside the gene matches. The CDR3 spells CASSLADTARGSPLHF. Written as DNA, the CDR3 is TGTGCCAGCAGCTTGGCCGACACGGCCAGGGGGTCACCCCTCCACTTT.

The rearrangement uses TRBV5-1 and TRBJ1-1; tentatively, D is TRBD1 (5 bases). The CDR3 has 16 amino acids. The germline gives CDR1 SGHRS, CDR2 YFSETQ. Trimming took off 4 bases at V and 2 bases at J, with 18 bases between the two ends. The CDR3 nucleotides read TGCGCCAGCAGCCCGAGGGGACCCCGACCAAACACTGAAGCTTTCTTT. Encoded protein: CASSPRGPRPNTEAFF.

The chain employs TRBV2 and TRBJ1-5; D is ambiguous. The germline gives CDR1 SNHLY, CDR2 FYNNEI. The CDR3 covers 13 residues. Trimming left V 3 bases short and J 12 bases short, with 15 bases between. CDR3 amino acids: CASSDQRSVVQHF. DNA for the CDR3: TGTGCCAGCAGTGACCAGCGGTCGGTGGTCCAGCATTTT.

This clone appeared a single time. This sequence joins TRBV5-1 and TRBJ1-1; possible D gene TRBD1, 6 bases. The V and J ends lost 3 bases and 3 bases respectively, with 15 bases between them. The CDR3 spans 15 residues. CDR1 is SGHRS, CDR2 YFSETQ, per germline. This CDR3 reads CASSWTAGGDTEAFF. CDR3 in DNA: TGCGCCAGCAGCTGGACAGCCGGGGGGGACACTGAAGCTTTCTTT.

As concerns this clone: This same CDR3 is encoded by further DNA sequences in the sample. This rearrangement joins TRBV20-1 to TRBJ2-5; no reliable D call. Between the trimmed V and J ends, which lost 0 bases and 5 bases, there was a span of 4 bases. The CDR3 is 11 amino acids. Per the germline V gene, CDR1 is DFQATT and CDR2 is SNEGSKA (reference sequence). CDR3 residues: CSARDLETQYF. DNA for the CDR3: TGCAGTGCTAGAGATCTCGAGACCCAGTACTTC.

This chain links TRBV7-9 with TRBJ1-6; D remains ambiguous. Germline lookup yields CDR1 SEHNR and CDR2 FQNEAQ (reference sequence). CDR3 length: 15 residues. Trimming pared 4 bases from V and 1 base from J, leaving 8 bases between. The CDR3 region has the DNA TGTGCCAGCAGCTACGGCTTTTCCTATAATTCACCCCTCCACTTT. It is translated as CASSYGFSYNSPLHF.

The chain has TRBV12-3 or TRBV12-4 and TRBJ1-1; no clear D gene. The CDR3 length is 12 residues. Trimming took off 5 bases at V and 7 bases at J, with 11 bases between the two ends. CDR3 sequence reads: CASSPSGVEAFF. For the CDR3, the DNA is TGTGCCAGCAGTCCCAGCGGCGTTGAAGCTTTCTTT.

This sequence joins TRBV18 and TRBJ1-2; D is perhaps TRBD1 (5 bases). Germline V CDR1 and CDR2: KGHSH, LQKENI. The CDR3 has 16 residues. V was trimmed by 3 bases and J by 0 bases, leaving 14 bases between them. The CDR3 spells CASSPMGVPPNYGYTF. In DNA form, the CDR3 reads TGTGCCAGCTCACCTATGGGGGTCCCTCCTAACTATGGCTACACCTTC.

The chain couples TRBV7-9 to TRBJ1-1; perhaps TRBD1 as D (6 bases). The germline V and J ends were trimmed by 4 bases and 4 bases, with 19 bases remaining between them. The CDR3 has 16 residues. The germline gives CDR1 SEHNR, CDR2 FQNEAQ (reference sequence). The CDR3 DNA follows: TGTGCCAGCAGCTCACCAGCCCAGGGGACGGGCACTGAAGCTTTCTTT. This gives the protein CASSSPAQGTGTEAFF.

V is TRBV3-1 (or the pseudogene TRBV3-2) and J is TRBJ2-5; 10 bases align to TRBD1. V trimming: 8 bases; J trimming: 3 bases; junction bases outside the gene matches: 15. CDR3 length: 17 amino acids. From germline, CDR1 is LGHDT and CDR2 YNNKEL (reference sequence). The CDR3 region is CASPPRGDRGPKETQYF. CDR3 in DNA: TGTGCCAGCCCCCCCAGGGGGGACAGGGGACCCAAAGAGACCCAGTACTTC.

The chain carries TRBV9 and TRBJ2-1; 10 bases match TRBD2. This CDR3 region has 15 residues. The V segment lost 5 bases and the J segment 8 bases; nucleotides outside the gene matches: 10. The germline gives CDR1 SGDLS, CDR2 YYNGEE. As DNA, the CDR3 is TGTGCCAGCAGTCCCTTAGCGGGGGGCGGGTATGAGCAGTTCTTC. Its protein product is CASSPLAGGGYEQFF.

This clone came up a few times. The chain carries TRBV10-3 and TRBJ2-1, with TRBD2 matching over 14 bases. The V and J ends lost 7 bases and 7 bases, in that order; junction bases with no gene match: 6. CDR1 and CDR2 (germline): ENHRY, SYGVKD. This CDR3 spans 15 amino acids. The DNA of the CDR3 is TGTGCCATCACCCCGGGACTAGCGGGAGAGAATGAGCAGTTCTTC. This encodes CAITPGLAGENEQFF.

CDR3 coding DNA: TGTGCCAGCAGTGAGCTATCAGATACGCAGTATTTT. Amino acids: CASSELSDTQYF. The chain couples TRBV12-3 or TRBV12-4 to TRBJ2-3; D unclear. The V end was cut by 5 bases, the J end by 4 bases, with 7 bases between. This CDR3 has 12 residues.

This clone was recorded only once. The CDR3 sequence is CASSLTQSQETQYF. The CDR3, as DNA: TGTGCCAGCAGCTTAACACAGTCCCAAGAGACCCAGTACTTC. The chain couples TRBV11-2 to TRBJ2-5; no clear D gene. The germline CDR1 and CDR2 sequences are SGHAT and FQNNGV. This CDR3 has 14 residues. The V end was cut by 2 bases, the J end by 1 base, with 8 bases between.

This clone was picked up a small number of times. V usage is TRBV18 and J usage is TRBJ1-1; weak D call: TRBD1 (5 bases). Trimming removed 3 bases at V and 0 bases at J, with 14 bases between. The CDR3 contains 16 residues. Germline-derived CDR1 and CDR2 are KGHSH and LQKENI. The CDR3 here is CASSPRTGDLNTEAFF. CDR3 DNA sequence: TGTGCCAGCTCACCCCGGACCGGGGACCTGAACACTGAAGCTTTCTTT.

The chain joins TRBV19 to TRBJ1-5; D may be TRBD1 (5 bases). Between the trimmed V and J ends, which lost 7 bases and 3 bases, there was a span of 10 bases. Germline values: CDR1 LNHDA, CDR2 SQIVND (reference sequence). This CDR3 contains 13 residues. This CDR3 is CASKQGLNQPQHF. The CDR3 DNA follows: TGTGCCAGTAAGCAGGGTCTCAATCAGCCCCAGCATTTT.

This clone was seen a few times. The chain couples TRBV28 to TRBJ1-2, with D possibly being TRBD1 (5 bases). The CDR3 totals 13 residues. Germline V gene data show CDR1 as MDHEN and CDR2 as SYDVKM. The germline V and J ends were trimmed by 7 bases and 4 bases, with 13 bases remaining between them. The CDR3 bases are TGTGCCAGCAACGGGGGGGTAACCTATGGCTACACCTTC. It codes for CASNGGVTYGYTF.

The chain's CDR3 is CASSLNSNQPQHF. The CDR3 nucleotides read TGTGCCAGCAGCCTTAATAGCAATCAGCCCCAGCATTTT. This chain uses TRBV9 with TRBJ1-5; D is unresolved. V gave up 4 bases and J gave up 0 bases, with 5 bases separating them. The length of the CDR3 is 13 residues. Germline V lookup: CDR1 SGDLS, CDR2 YYNGEE. The full variable domain, with the rest looked up from reference TRBV9 and TRBJ1-5, is DSGVTQTPKHLITATGQRVTLRCSPRSGDLSVYWYQQSLDQGLQFLIQYYNGEERAKGNILERFSAQQFPDLHSELNLSSLELGDSALYFCASSLNSNQPQHFGDGTRLSIL.

V is TRBV5-5 and J is TRBJ2-7; D ambiguous. Between the trimmed V and J ends, which lost 7 bases and 4 bases, there was a span of 15 bases. The CDR3 length is 13 residues. CDR1 is SGHKS, CDR2 YYEKEE, per germline (reference sequence). The CDR3 region has the DNA TGTGCCAGCGGCCCCCGGGCTGAATACGAGCAGTACTTC. This sequence encodes CASGPRAEYEQYF.

The chain employs TRBV5-1 and TRBJ2-7; D may be TRBD1 or TRBD2 (5 bases each). The CDR3 is made up of 14 amino acids. Deletions cut 5 bases from V and 3 bases from J, with 15 bases between. CDR1 and CDR2 (germline): SGHRS, YFSETQ. The CDR3 DNA reads as TGCGCCAGCAGTCCGGATCAGGGAGTCTACGAGCAGTACTTC. The encoded protein is CASSPDQGVYEQYF.